The source of this TCR beta chain is a study of T cell clones after liver transplantation. CDR3 length: 14 residues. Germline CDR1 reads MNHEY; CDR2 reads SMNVEV (reference sequence). V was pared by 3 bases and J by 0 bases, with 3 bases between. TCRdb's copy holds only in-frame clones and misses some; the assay was immunoSEQ multiplex PCR. The profile shows more than 100,000 clones, about 88% of them singletons. The TCR originated in a human patient who received a liver transplant. Some T cells may be graft donor cells. The gene calls are TRBV27 and TRBJ2-6; D is uncertain. This specimen consisted of CD4+ T cells from blood, obtained around 48 months after liver transplant. The CDR3 DNA is TGTGCCAGCAGTTTGATCTCTGGGGCCAACGTCCTGACTTTC. This translates into CASSLISGANVLTF.